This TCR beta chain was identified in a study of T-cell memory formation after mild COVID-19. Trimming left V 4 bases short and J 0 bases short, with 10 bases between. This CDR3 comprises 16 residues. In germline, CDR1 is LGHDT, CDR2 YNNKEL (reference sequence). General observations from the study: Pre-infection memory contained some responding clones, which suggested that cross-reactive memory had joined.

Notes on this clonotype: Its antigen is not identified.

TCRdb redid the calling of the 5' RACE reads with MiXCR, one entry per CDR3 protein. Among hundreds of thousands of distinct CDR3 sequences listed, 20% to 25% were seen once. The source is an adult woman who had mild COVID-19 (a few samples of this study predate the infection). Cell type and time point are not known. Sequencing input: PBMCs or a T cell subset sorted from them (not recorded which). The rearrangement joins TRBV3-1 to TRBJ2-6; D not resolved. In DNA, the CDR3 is TGTGCCAGCAGCCCCAAGGGCAGCTCTGGGGCCAACGTCCTGACTTTC. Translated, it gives CASSPKGSSGANVLTF.